This TCR beta chain was documented in a study of OX40 agonist ivuxolimab in advanced cancers. TCRdb's table, derived via immunoSEQ multiplex PCR, lists solely in-frame clones and lacks some. The profile shows approximately 74,000 clones, about nine tenths of them singletons. The CDR3 spans 14 residues. Germline V gene data show CDR1 as GTSNPN and CDR2 as SVGIG (reference sequence). Trimming cost V 2 bases and J 0 bases, with 11 bases left between them. Findings of the study overall: Among some nonresponders, normalized T-cell clonal expansion was also low. Blood T cells, both CD4+ and CD8+, expanded clonally by week 6 at 0.1 to 3.0 mg/kg.

This clone was counted once. Antigen: not known. This receptor was taken from an adult with an advanced solid tumor such as melanoma, head and neck, liver or kidney cancer. Sequenced material: CD4+ or CD8+ T cells sorted from blood, taken in a trial of the OX40 agonist ivuxolimab. The chain employs TRBV30 and TRBJ2-7; D gene unclear. DNA for the CDR3: TGTGCCTGGAGTCGGAGACTCAGCTCCTACGAGCAGTACTTC. Its protein is CAWSRRLSSYEQYF.